Listed below are T cell receptor beta chains from one sample, sequenced in a study of CD8+ T cells in alopecia areata. Measured with immunoSEQ multiplex PCR; TCRdb has only the in-frame clones, and not every one. The table lists more than 75,000 clones, around 38% of them singletons. Sequenced material: CD4+ T cells sorted from blood. The receptors come from a human donor with alopecia areata. Both conserved end residues are part of each CDR3. D genes are given only for firm matches.

CDR3 protein	V gene	D gene
CASSLSVGRRNEQFF	TRBV19	-
CASIFSFRQGGEQYF	TRBV6-1	TRBD2
CASSPQSSYEQYF	TRBV18	-
CASSSSLVSIETQYF	TRBV7-7	-
CAWSRRARGTGELFF	TRBV30	-
CASSFSGHTDTQYF	TRBV7-9	-
CASSGTGPEQYF	TRBV28	TRBD1
CASSSGYEQYF	TRBV27	-
CASRTGRQETQYF	TRBV5-1	-
CASTSPGGETQYF	TRBV19	-